This T cell receptor (beta chain) was sequenced in a study of blood T cells in healthy people across ages. Turning to this clonotype: The antigen is not known.

The CDR3 runs to 15 residues. Germline V gene lookup returns CDR1 SGHAT and CDR2 FQNNGV. V dropped 4 bases and J dropped 7; count of bases not matched to a gene: 7. Study-wide results and limits: Compared with aged donors, long-lived donors showed fewer expanded clones, suggesting selection. TCR beta diversity was tightly associated with the proportion of naive T cells. Diversity estimates drawn from one million T cells were deemed underestimates.

Primers used in a second PCR of about 7 to 12 cycles were a sample-barcoded 5' primer and a J-beta primer mix. The template-switch adaptor, which had 12 random nucleotides, put a tag on each cDNA molecule. MiXCR, applied by TCRdb to the 5' RACE reads, yields one record per CDR3 protein. The repertoire holds hundreds of thousands of distinct CDR3 sequences, with 40% to 50% as singletons. Sample: blood. This sequence was found in a man aged 55 to 70 in good health. This chain links TRBV11-2 with TRBJ1-4, with 9 bases identical to TRBD1. CDR3 amino acids: CASSSPDRGFEKLFF. DNA for the CDR3: TGTGCCAGCAGCTCCCCGGACAGGGGTTTTGAAAAACTGTTTTTT.